This TCR beta chain was documented in a study of blood T cell repertoires in COVID-19. This clone was counted once. TCRdb's table, derived via immunoSEQ multiplex PCR, lists solely in-frame clones and lacks some. The sample has 95,000 to 150,000 clones, about 83% seen once. The germline V gene encodes CDR1 PRHDT and CDR2 FYEKMQ (reference sequence). V shed 5 bases and J shed 12 bases, with 16 bases lying between them. The CDR3 is 13 amino acids. This chain joins TRBV13 and TRBJ1-4, with a possible D match to TRBD1 (5 bases). The clonotype was recovered from a man of 80 years or more with active or convalescent COVID-19. What was sequenced was peripheral blood. DNA for the CDR3: TGTGCCAGCAGCCCCCTGGGGGGGAGGGAACTGTTTTTT. Amino acids: CASSPLGGRELFF.